The clone carrying this TCR beta chain was found many times. The antigen is not known. The CDR3 has 17 amino acids. Trimming cost V 3 bases and J 1 base; bases outside gene matches: 7. Germline CDR1 LGHNA, CDR2 YNFKEQ. Synthesis of TCR cDNA relied on 5'RACE template switching, which attached a universal primer site and UMIs. In TCRdb, the 5' RACE reads were re-called with MiXCR into one record per CDR3 protein. In the table there are a few hundred thousand distinct CDR3 sequences, around 10% of which are singletons. These data belong to a study of T cells after yellow fever vaccination. Study outcomes and limitations: Just a small share of clonotypes turned up in the CD4 compartment as well as the CD8 compartment.

This clonotype was sampled from a man aged 18 to 35 who received the YFV17D yellow fever vaccine. The chain couples TRBV4-2 to TRBJ2-5; 11 bases are a match to TRBD2. Sample: PBMCs, taken on the day of the first yellow fever vaccination. CDR3 nucleotides: TGTGCCAGCAGCCAGTATCTAGCGGGGGGAATCCAAGAGACCCAGTACTTC. Encoded protein: CASSQYLAGGIQETQYF.